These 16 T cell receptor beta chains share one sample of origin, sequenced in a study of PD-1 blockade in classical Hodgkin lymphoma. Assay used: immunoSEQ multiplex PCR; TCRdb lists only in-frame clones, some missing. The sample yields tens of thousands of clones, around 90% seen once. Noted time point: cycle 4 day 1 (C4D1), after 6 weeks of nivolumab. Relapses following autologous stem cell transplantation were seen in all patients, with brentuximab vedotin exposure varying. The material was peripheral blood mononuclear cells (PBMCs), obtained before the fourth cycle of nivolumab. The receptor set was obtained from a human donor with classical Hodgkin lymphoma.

The CDR3 here is CASSYIGGRQPQHF. In nucleotides, the CDR3 is TGTGCCAGCAGTTACATCGGGGGGCGACAGCCCCAGCATTTT. This chain uses TRBV6-5 with TRBJ1-5; tentatively, D is TRBD1 (6 bases). Trimming took off 2 bases at V and 7 bases at J, with 12 bases between the two ends. The CDR3 spans 14 residues. Germline V gene data show CDR1 as MNHEY and CDR2 as SVGAGI.

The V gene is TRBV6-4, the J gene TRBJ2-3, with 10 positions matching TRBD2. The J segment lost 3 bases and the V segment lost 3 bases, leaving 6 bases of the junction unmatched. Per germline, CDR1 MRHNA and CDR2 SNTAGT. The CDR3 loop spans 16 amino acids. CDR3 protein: CASSESAGGLTDTQYF. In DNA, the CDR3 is TGTGCCAGCAGTGAGTCAGCGGGGGGGCTTACAGATACGCAGTATTTT.

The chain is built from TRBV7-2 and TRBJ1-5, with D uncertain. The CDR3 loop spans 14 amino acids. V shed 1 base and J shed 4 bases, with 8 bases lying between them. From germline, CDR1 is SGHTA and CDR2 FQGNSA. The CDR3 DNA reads TGTGCCAGCAGCTTAGGGGCCGGTAATCAGCCCCAGCATTTT. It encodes CASSLGAGNQPQHF.

This CDR3 is CASSLSGSNNEQFF. The CDR3 DNA follows: TGCGCCAGCAGCTTAAGCGGTTCGAACAATGAGCAGTTCTTC. This chain joins TRBV5-1 and TRBJ2-1; maybe TRBD2 (5 bases). CDR3 size: 14 residues. Trimming removed 2 bases at V and 5 bases at J, with 11 bases between. Germline loops: CDR1 SGHRS, CDR2 YFSETQ.

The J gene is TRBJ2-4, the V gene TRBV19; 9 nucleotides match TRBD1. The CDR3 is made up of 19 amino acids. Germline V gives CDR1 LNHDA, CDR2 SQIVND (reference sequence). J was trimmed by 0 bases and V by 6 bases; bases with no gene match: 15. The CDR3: CASRGTGRGELLAKNIQYF. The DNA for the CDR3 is TGTGCCAGTAGGGGGACAGGGCGAGGAGAGTTACTAGCCAAAAACATTCAGTACTTC.

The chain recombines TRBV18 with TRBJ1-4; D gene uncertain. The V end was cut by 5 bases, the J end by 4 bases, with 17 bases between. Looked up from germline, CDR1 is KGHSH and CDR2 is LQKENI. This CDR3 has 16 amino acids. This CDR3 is CASSSLLVAYNEKLFF. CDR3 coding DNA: TGTGCCAGCTCATCTCTCTTAGTGGCGTATAATGAAAAACTGTTTTTT.

The CDR3 spells CASSLTAGLGSPLHF. Here the CDR3 DNA reads TGTGCCAGCAGCTTAACGGCAGGGCTGGGTTCACCCCTCCACTTT. This chain connects TRBV7-8 to TRBJ1-6, with D perhaps TRBD1 (5 bases). Germline V lookup: CDR1 SGHVS, CDR2 FQNEAQ. The ends were cut back, 2 bases at V and 9 bases at J, with 14 bases in the middle. The CDR3 is made up of 15 amino acids.

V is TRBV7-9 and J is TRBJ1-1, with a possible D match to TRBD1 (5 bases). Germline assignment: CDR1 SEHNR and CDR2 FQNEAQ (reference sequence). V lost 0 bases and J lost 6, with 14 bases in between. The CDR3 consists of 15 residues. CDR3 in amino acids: CASSLARGGSAEAFF. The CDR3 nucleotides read TGTGCCAGCAGCTTAGCGCGTGGGGGTAGCGCTGAAGCTTTCTTT.

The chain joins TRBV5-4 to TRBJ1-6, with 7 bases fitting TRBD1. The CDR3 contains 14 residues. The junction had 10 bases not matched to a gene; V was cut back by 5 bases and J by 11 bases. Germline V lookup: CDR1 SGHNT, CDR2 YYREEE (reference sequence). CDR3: CASSFRGRLAPLHF. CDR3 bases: TGTGCCAGCAGTTTTAGGGGGCGCTTAGCACCCCTCCACTTT.

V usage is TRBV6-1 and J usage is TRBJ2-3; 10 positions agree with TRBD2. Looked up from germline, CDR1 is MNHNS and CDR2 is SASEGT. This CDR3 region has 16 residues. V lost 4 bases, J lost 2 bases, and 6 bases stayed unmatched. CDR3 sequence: CASSGGSGGTTDTQYF. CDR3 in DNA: TGTGCCAGCAGTGGCGGTAGCGGGGGGACCACAGATACGCAGTATTTT.

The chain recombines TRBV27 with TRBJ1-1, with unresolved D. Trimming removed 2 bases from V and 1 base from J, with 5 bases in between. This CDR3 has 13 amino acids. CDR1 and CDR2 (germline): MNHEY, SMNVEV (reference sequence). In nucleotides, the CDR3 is TGTGCCAGCAGTTTAGCCGGGAACACTGAAGCTTTCTTT. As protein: CASSLAGNTEAFF.

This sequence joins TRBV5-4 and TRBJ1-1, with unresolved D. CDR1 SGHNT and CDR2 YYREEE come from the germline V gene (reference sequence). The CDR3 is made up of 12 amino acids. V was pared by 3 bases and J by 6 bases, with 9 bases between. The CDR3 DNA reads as TGTGCCAGCAGCTCAGTATCCGCTGAAGCTTTCTTT. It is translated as CASSSVSAEAFF.

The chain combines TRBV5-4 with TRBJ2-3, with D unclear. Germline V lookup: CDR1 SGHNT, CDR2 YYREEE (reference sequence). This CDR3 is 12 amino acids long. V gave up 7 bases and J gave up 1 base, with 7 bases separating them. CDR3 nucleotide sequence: TGTGCCAGCCGATCGGGCACAGATACGCAGTATTTT. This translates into CASRSGTDTQYF.

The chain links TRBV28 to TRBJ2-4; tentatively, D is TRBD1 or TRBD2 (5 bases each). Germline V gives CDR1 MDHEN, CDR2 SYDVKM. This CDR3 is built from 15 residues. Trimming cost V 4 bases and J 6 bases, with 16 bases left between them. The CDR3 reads CASSSPPRDPNIQYF. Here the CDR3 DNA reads TGTGCCAGCAGTTCACCCCCAAGGGACCCAAACATTCAGTACTTC. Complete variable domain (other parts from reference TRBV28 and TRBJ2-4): DVKVTQSSRYLVKRTGEKVFLECVQDMDHENMFWYRQDPGLGLRLIYFSYDVKMKEKGDIPEGYSVSREKKERFSLILESASTNQTSMYLCASSSPPRDPNIQYFGAGTRLSVL.

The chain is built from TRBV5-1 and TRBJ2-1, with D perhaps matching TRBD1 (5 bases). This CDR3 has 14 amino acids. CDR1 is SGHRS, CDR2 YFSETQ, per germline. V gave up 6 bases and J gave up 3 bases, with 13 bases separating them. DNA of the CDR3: TGCGCCAGCATGTCTGGGGCGGACTACAATGAGCAGTTCTTC. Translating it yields CASMSGADYNEQFF.

The CDR3 coding sequence is TGCGCCAGCAGCCAAAGGACCCATGGGTCCACAGATACGCAGTATTTT. This encodes CASSQRTHGSTDTQYF. The gene calls are TRBV5-1 and TRBJ2-3; D gene unclear. Germline values: CDR1 SGHRS, CDR2 YFSETQ. CDR3 length: 16 residues. Trimming removed 4 bases from V and 2 bases from J, with 17 bases in between.